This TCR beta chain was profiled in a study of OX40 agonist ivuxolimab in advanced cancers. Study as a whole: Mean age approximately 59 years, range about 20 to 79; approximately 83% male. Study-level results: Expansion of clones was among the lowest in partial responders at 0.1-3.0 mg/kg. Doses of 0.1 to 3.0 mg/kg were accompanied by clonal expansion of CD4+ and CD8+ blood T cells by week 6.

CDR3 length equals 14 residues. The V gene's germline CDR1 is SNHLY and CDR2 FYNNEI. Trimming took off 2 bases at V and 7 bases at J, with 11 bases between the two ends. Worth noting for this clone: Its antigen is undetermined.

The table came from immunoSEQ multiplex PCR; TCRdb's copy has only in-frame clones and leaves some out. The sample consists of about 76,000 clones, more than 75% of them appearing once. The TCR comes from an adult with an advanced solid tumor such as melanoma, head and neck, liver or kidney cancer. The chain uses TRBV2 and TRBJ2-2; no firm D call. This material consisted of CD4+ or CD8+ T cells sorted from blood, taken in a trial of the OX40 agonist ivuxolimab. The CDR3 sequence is CASSEIWVSGELFF. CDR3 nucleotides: TGTGCCAGCAGTGAAATATGGGTGAGCGGGGAGCTGTTTTTT.